The rows below give T cell receptor beta chains drawn from one sample of a study of brain T cells in children with intractable seizures. TCRdb keeps only in-frame clones here, not all; method: immunoSEQ multiplex PCR. The data contain hundreds of thousands of clones, approximately 93% of them seen just once; the ten biggest clones take up 4.5% to 7%. The sample was peripheral blood, taken 4 to 6 months after surgery. The receptors were gathered from a boy under two years old with tuberous sclerosis and intractable seizures. The CDR3 runs from the conserved cysteine through the conserved F or W. The order of the fields is D gene, clone size, J gene, V gene, CDR3 length, CDR3 protein, CDR3 DNA. The D gene is left open where the match is weak. For some rows the clone size is stated as once, few or many, or as a class when expanded; others skip it.

>TRBD1|.|TRBJ1-2|TRBV10-3|15
CAISEGTGTGYGYTF
TGTGCCATCAGTGAGGGGACAGGGACGGGTTATGGCTACACCTTC
>.|once|TRBJ1-1|TRBV13|13
CASSLGANTEAFF
TGTGCCAGCAGCTTAGGGGCGAACACTGAAGCTTTCTTT
>TRBD1|.|TRBJ1-4|TRBV5-1|17
CASSTGTGIATNEKLFF
TGCGCCAGCAGCACCGGGACAGGAATTGCAACTAATGAAAAACTGTTTTTT
>TRBD1|.|TRBJ2-2|TRBV25-1|12
CASRQGFGELFF
TGTGCCAGCAGACAGGGGTTCGGGGAGCTGTTTTTT
>TRBD1|.|TRBJ1-2|TRBV19|15
CASSIWDRGNYGYTF
TGTGCCAGTAGTATCTGGGACAGGGGGAACTATGGCTACACCTTC
>TRBD2|.|TRBJ2-1|TRBV6-1|16
CASSELAGGSYNEQFF
TGTGCCAGCAGTGAGTTAGCGGGAGGATCCTACAATGAGCAGTTCTTC
>TRBD1|.|TRBJ2-3|TRBV7-6|16
CASSITTDRAVDTQYF
TGTGCCAGCAGCATTACGACAGACAGGGCAGTAGATACGCAGTATTTT
>.|.|TRBJ2-7|TRBV11-2|13
CASSLLLGNEQYF
TGTGCCAGCAGCTTATTGTTGGGGAACGAGCAGTACTTC
>.|once|TRBJ2-5|TRBV7-9|14
CASSAPRSQETQYF
TGTGCCAGCAGCGCTCCCCGGTCCCAAGAGACCCAGTACTTC
>.|.|TRBJ1-4|TRBV3-1/TRBV3-2|16
CASSPPSDGTNEKLFF
TGTGCCAGCAGTCCGCCTTCGGATGGGACTAATGAAAAACTGTTTTTT
>.|.|TRBJ1-1|TRBV12-3/TRBV12-4|11
CASSPLLEAFF
TGTGCCAGCAGTCCCTTACTAGAAGCTTTCTTT
>.|.|TRBJ2-7|TRBV18|15
CASSPVEKGVDEQYF
TGTGCCAGCTCACCGGTCGAGAAAGGGGTCGACGAGCAGTACTTC
>.|.|TRBJ2-7|TRBV7-2|14
CASSLDVGRYEQYF
TGTGCCAGCAGCTTAGATGTAGGGAGATACGAGCAGTACTTC
>TRBD1|once|TRBJ2-1|TRBV6-6|16
CASSYSEPGQGSSLFF
TGTGCCAGCAGTTATTCAGAGCCGGGACAGGGGTCGAGCCTGTTCTTC
>TRBD1|.|TRBJ1-1|TRBV7-9|16
CASSSPGTGKNTEAFF
TGTGCCAGCAGCTCACCCGGGACAGGGAAGAACACTGAAGCTTTCTTT
>.|once|TRBJ2-2|TRBV24-1|11
CATKGTGELFF
TGTGCCACCAAAGGGACGGGGGAGCTGTTTTTT
>.|.|TRBJ2-1|TRBV4-1|13
CASSRAGLEVPFF
TGCGCCAGCAGCCGGGCCGGACTCGAAGTTCCGTTCTTC
>.|.|TRBJ2-2|TRBV6-1|13
CASSYTGSGELFF
TGTGCCAGCAGTTATACAGGGTCCGGGGAGCTGTTTTTT
>TRBD1|.|TRBJ1-2|TRBV9|15
CASSVDFNRGSGYTF
TGTGCCAGCAGCGTAGACTTTAACAGGGGATCTGGCTACACCTTC
>.|.|TRBJ2-3|TRBV3-1/TRBV3-2|14
CASSPRVASDTQYF
TGTGCCAGCAGCCCTAGAGTGGCATCAGATACGCAGTATTTT
>TRBD2|.|TRBJ2-1|TRBV30|14
CAWGTAGGPNEQFF
TGTGCCTGGGGTACGGCGGGGGGGCCGAATGAGCAGTTCTTC
>TRBD1|.|TRBJ1-5|TRBV7-2|15
CASSLGGTGRQPQHF
TGTGCCAGCAGCCTGGGGGGGACAGGGAGACAGCCCCAGCATTTT
>TRBD1|once|TRBJ2-3|TRBV2|15
CASRGGQGSTDTQYF
TGTGCCAGCAGGGGGGGACAGGGTAGCACAGATACGCAGTATTTT
>.|.|TRBJ2-1|TRBV28|14
CASTAGGSYNEQFF
TGTGCCAGCACCGCCGGGGGATCCTACAATGAGCAGTTCTTC
>TRBD2|once|TRBJ2-1|TRBV2|20
CASSLRAPGLAGGLYNEQFF
TGTGCCAGCAGTCTCCGAGCCCCGGGACTAGCGGGAGGGCTCTACAATGAGCAGTTCTTC
>TRBD1|.|TRBJ2-6|TRBV30|15
CAWGTGVSGANVLTF
TGTGCCTGGGGGACAGGGGTGTCCGGGGCCAACGTCCTGACTTTC
>.|.|TRBJ1-5|TRBV4-1|14
CASSLTGGREPQHF
TGCGCCAGCAGCCTCACCGGGGGGAGGGAGCCCCAGCATTTT
>TRBD2|.|TRBJ2-1|TRBV5-3|21
CARSLDLGLAGWGLTYNEQFF
TGTGCCAGAAGCTTGGATCTAGGACTAGCGGGGTGGGGGTTAACCTACAATGAGCAGTTCTTC
>TRBD1|.|TRBJ2-7|TRBV29-1|14
CSARRDRTTYEQYF
TGCAGCGCCCGGCGGGACAGGACGACCTACGAGCAGTACTTC
>.|.|TRBJ2-5|TRBV19|13
CASSRSNQETQYF
TGTGCCAGTAGTAGAAGTAACCAAGAGACCCAGTACTTC
>TRBD1|.|TRBJ1-6|TRBV19|15
CASSTPGQYNSPLHF
TGTGCCAGTAGTACACCGGGACAGTATAATTCACCCCTCCACTTT
>.|.|TRBJ1-1|TRBV16|16
CASSQGRGKNGAEAFF
TGTGCCAGCAGCCAAGGTAGGGGCAAAAACGGCGCTGAAGCTTTCTTT
>.|.|TRBJ2-1|TRBV7-3|13
CASSPDSYNEQFF
TGTGCCAGCAGCCCGGACAGCTACAATGAGCAGTTCTTC
>.|.|TRBJ2-6|TRBV5-4|14
CASSLRAGANVLTF
TGTGCCAGCAGCTTAAGAGCTGGGGCCAACGTCCTGACTTTC
>.|.|TRBJ2-6|TRBV4-1|15
CASSQRGSGANVLTF
TGCGCCAGCAGCCAAAGAGGGAGCGGGGCCAACGTCCTGACTTTC
>.|.|TRBJ1-5|TRBV13|12
CASSRGDAPQHF
TGTGCCAGCAGCCGGGGGGATGCGCCCCAGCATTTT
>.|.|TRBJ2-1|TRBV13|14
CASSLGYRYNEQFF
TGTGCCAGCAGCTTAGGCTACCGTTACAATGAGCAGTTCTTC
>.|.|TRBJ2-5|TRBV14|17
CASSQESIAVYQETQYF
TGTGCCAGCAGCCAAGAAAGCATAGCGGTGTACCAAGAGACCCAGTACTTC
>TRBD2|.|TRBJ2-1|TRBV27|17
CASRSRGLADRYNEQFF
TGTGCCAGCAGAAGCCGAGGACTAGCGGACCGATACAATGAGCAGTTCTTC
>.|.|TRBJ2-2|TRBV28|14
CASSSYSYTGELFF
TGTGCCAGCAGTTCGTACAGCTACACCGGGGAGCTGTTTTTT
>TRBD2|.|TRBJ2-5|TRBV25-1|14
CASSDRAGGETQYF
TGTGCCAGCAGTGACCGAGCGGGAGGGGAGACCCAGTACTTC
>TRBD1|.|TRBJ1-4|TRBV7-2|15
CASSLVGQGGEKLFF
TGTGCCAGCAGCTTAGTCGGGCAGGGGGGAGAAAAACTGTTTTTT
>.|.|TRBJ2-1|TRBV12-3/TRBV12-4|11
CASSFNNEQFF
TGTGCCAGCAGTTTTAACAATGAGCAGTTCTTC
>.|.|TRBJ1-5|TRBV28|14
CASTHRRADQPQHF
TGTGCCAGCACCCACAGGAGGGCCGATCAGCCCCAGCATTTT
>.|.|TRBJ1-1|TRBV5-1|15
CASSLGGDAITEAFF
TGCGCCAGCAGCTTGGGAGGGGACGCGATCACTGAAGCTTTCTTT
>.|.|TRBJ2-7|TRBV4-1|17
CASSQDLGTESSYEQYF
TGCGCCAGCAGCCAAGATCTAGGGACGGAGAGCTCCTACGAGCAGTACTTC
>.|.|TRBJ1-2|TRBV7-9|12
CASSSEIYGYTF
TGTGCCAGCAGCTCAGAGATCTATGGCTACACCTTC
>.|.|TRBJ2-7|TRBV2|14
CASSVEGPLYEQYF
TGTGCCAGCAGCGTAGAAGGACCTCTCTACGAGCAGTACTTC
>.|.|TRBJ2-1|TRBV7-2|15
CASSLDWGASNEQFF
TGTGCCAGCAGCCTAGACTGGGGGGCTAGCAATGAGCAGTTCTTC
>TRBD2|.|TRBJ2-1|TRBV19|16
CASSIAGTSFYNEQFF
TGTGCCAGTAGTATTGCAGGGACTAGCTTCTACAATGAGCAGTTCTTC
>.|.|TRBJ1-5|TRBV18|12
CASSSGIQPQHF
TGTGCCAGCTCGTCAGGGATTCAGCCCCAGCATTTT
>.|.|TRBJ1-2|TRBV7-8|13
CASSLASGYGYTF
TGTGCCAGCAGCTTAGCGTCTGGCTATGGCTACACCTTC
>TRBD1|.|TRBJ1-5|TRBV28|14
CASSPNRGDQPQHF
TGTGCCAGCAGTCCAAACAGGGGGGATCAGCCCCAGCATTTT
>TRBD2|.|TRBJ2-1|TRBV7-2|15
CASSLPGLAGNEQFF
TGTGCCAGCAGCTTACCGGGACTAGCGGGCAATGAGCAGTTCTTC
>.|.|TRBJ2-1|TRBV7-9|12
CASSPLGNEQFF
TGTGCCAGCAGCCCATTGGGCAATGAGCAGTTCTTC